This entry lists 22 T cell receptor beta chains sequenced from one sample in a study of T cell responses to AZD1222 COVID-19 vaccine. Profiled with immunoSEQ multiplex PCR; TCRdb holds only in-frame clones, not every one. The sample has roughly 110,000 clones; 88% are singletons. The sequences come from peripheral blood, collected 28 days after the second AZD1222 dose. These receptors all stem from an adult who received the AZD1222 COVID-19 vaccine.

The chain links TRBV29-1 to TRBJ2-5; 12 bases are a match to TRBD2. CDR3 length: 15 amino acids. The germline V gene has CDR1 SQVTM and CDR2 ANQGSEA. J gave up 0 bases and V 4 bases, and 3 bases lay outside the gene matches. CDR3: CSVGRTSGDQETQYF. CDR3 sequence (DNA): TGCAGCGTTGGGCGGACTAGCGGGGACCAAGAGACCCAGTACTTC.

This chain joins TRBV7-3 and TRBJ1-1; D ambiguous. V gave up 1 base and J gave up 1 base, with 4 bases separating them. The CDR3 is made up of 13 amino acids. Germline assignment: CDR1 SGHTA and CDR2 FQGTGA. In DNA, the CDR3 is TGTGCCAGCAGCTTAATTGCGAACACTGAAGCTTTCTTT. Its translation is CASSLIANTEAFF.

This chain links TRBV28 with TRBJ1-4; 7 positions match TRBD1. CDR1 and CDR2 from the germline V gene are MDHEN and SYDVKM. J was trimmed by 4 bases and V by 2 bases; bases with no gene match: 7. There are 16 residues in the CDR3. CDR3 in amino acids: CASSLNRGSGNEKLFF. The CDR3, as DNA: TGTGCCAGCAGTTTAAACAGGGGCTCGGGTAATGAAAAACTGTTTTTT.

This sequence joins TRBV7-8 and TRBJ1-1; D is undetermined. The CDR3 totals 15 residues. Trimming cost V 0 bases and J 5 bases, with 13 bases left between them. Germline values: CDR1 SGHVS, CDR2 FQNEAQ. CDR3 DNA sequence: TGTGCCAGCAGCTTAGCGCGGGGATTGCTGACTGAAGCTTTCTTT. Translated: CASSLARGLLTEAFF.

The rearrangement uses TRBV7-2 and TRBJ1-4, with 9 bases identical to TRBD1. J gave up 8 bases and V 5 bases, and 6 bases lay outside the gene matches. This CDR3 has 14 amino acids. Germline CDR1 is SGHTA and CDR2 is FQGNSA. The CDR3 spells CASSDTGGGEKLFF. In DNA form, the CDR3 reads TGTGCCAGCAGCGACACAGGGGGCGGGGAAAAACTGTTTTTT.

The chain couples TRBV18 to TRBJ2-7, with D unresolved. The germline V and J ends were trimmed by 3 bases and 3 bases, with 3 bases remaining between them. From germline, CDR1 is KGHSH and CDR2 LQKENI. This CDR3 contains 11 residues. The CDR3 nucleotides read TGTGCCAGCTCACCCGACTACGAGCAGTACTTC. Translated, it gives CASSPDYEQYF.

This clone was seen a single time. The chain has TRBV28 and TRBJ1-2, with 8 bases lining up with TRBD1. J lost 8 bases, V lost 2 bases, and 7 bases had no gene match. There are 14 residues in the CDR3. CDR1 is MDHEN, CDR2 SYDVKM, per germline. The CDR3 region has the DNA TGTGCCAGCAGTTTAGGGCAGGGGGCGTACGGCTACACCTTC. This encodes CASSLGQGAYGYTF.

The chain links TRBV6-1 to TRBJ2-7; a possible D gene is TRBD1 (6 bases). CDR3 length: 14 residues. Germline loops: CDR1 MNHNS, CDR2 SASEGT. V was pared by 0 bases and J by 3 bases, with 9 bases between. This CDR3 reads CASSEALGGYEQYF. The CDR3 DNA reads as TGTGCCAGCAGTGAAGCGTTAGGGGGCTACGAGCAGTACTTC.

About this clone itself: Other DNA sequences within the sample encode an identical CDR3. The rearrangement uses TRBV24-1 and TRBJ1-2; D is uncertain. The germline gives CDR1 KGHDR, CDR2 SFDVKD. Trimming took off 0 bases at V and 6 bases at J, with 4 bases between the two ends. This CDR3 has 12 residues. CDR3 sequence: CATSDLWDGYTF. For the CDR3, the DNA is TGTGCCACCAGTGATTTGTGGGATGGCTACACCTTC.

The J gene is TRBJ1-6, the V gene TRBV18; a weak D match, TRBD1 (6 bases). CDR3 length equals 14 residues. The V and J ends lost 3 bases and 7 bases respectively, with 10 bases between them. The germline CDR1 and CDR2 sequences are KGHSH and LQKENI. The CDR3 bases are TGTGCCAGCTCACCCACGGGACAAAATTCACCCCTCCACTTT. Residues: CASSPTGQNSPLHF.

Points on this clone: This CDR3 is also generated by other DNA sequences in the sample. The chain recombines TRBV12-3 or TRBV12-4 with TRBJ1-6; D may be TRBD1 (6 bases). The CDR3 length is 12 residues. Trimming shortened V by 6 bases and J by 11 bases, and 11 bases separated the two germline ends. Here the CDR3 DNA reads TGTGCCAGCAGCCTGGGGACACCACCCCTCCACTTT. Translated: CASSLGTPPLHF.

The CDR3 loop is CASATAKVGEQYF. DNA for the CDR3: TGTGCCAGCGCGACAGCCAAAGTAGGCGAGCAGTACTTC. The rearrangement uses TRBV12-3 or TRBV12-4 and TRBJ2-7; the D gene is possibly TRBD1 (5 bases). This CDR3 contains 13 residues. V dropped 8 bases and J dropped 6 bases, with 17 bases sitting between them.

This sequence joins TRBV6-5 and TRBJ1-1, with D maybe TRBD1 (6 bases). Per germline, CDR1 MNHEY and CDR2 SVGAGI. The CDR3 runs 14 residues. Trimming left V 6 bases short and J 0 bases short, with 11 bases between. DNA for the CDR3: TGTGCCAGCAGCCAGGGGTTCGTGAACACTGAAGCTTTCTTT. Its translation is CASSQGFVNTEAFF.

This clone was recorded once. V and J are TRBV10-3 and TRBJ2-1; 12 bases map to TRBD2. Losses at the gene ends were 5 bases for V and 8 bases for J; bases not matched to a gene: 7. The CDR3 is 15 residues long. Germline-derived CDR1 and CDR2 are ENHRY and SYGVKD. CDR3 region: CAISLSASGGDEQFF. In DNA, the CDR3 is TGTGCCATCAGTTTGTCGGCTAGCGGGGGGGATGAGCAGTTCTTC.

The chain uses TRBV18 and TRBJ1-5, with D unclear. Germline V gene data show CDR1 as KGHSH and CDR2 as LQKENI. This CDR3 contains 13 residues. V was trimmed by 5 bases and J by 9 bases, leaving 14 bases between them. CDR3 sequence (DNA): TGTGCCAGCTCAAATGCAGAAGAGTCGCCCCAGCATTTT. This gives the protein CASSNAEESPQHF.

The rearrangement joins TRBV18 to TRBJ1-6; possible D gene TRBD1, 5 bases. V lost 2 bases and J lost 7, with 9 bases in between. Germline V gene sequence: CDR1 KGHSH, CDR2 LQKENI. CDR3 size: 14 residues. The CDR3 is CASSPGTGNSPLHF. The CDR3 coding sequence is TGTGCCAGCTCACCAGGGACGGGGAATTCACCCCTCCACTTT.

The rearrangement joins TRBV5-5 to TRBJ2-7, with 7 bases aligning to TRBD1. Germline values: CDR1 SGHKS, CDR2 YYEKEE (reference sequence). The V and J ends lost 4 bases and 7 bases, in that order; junction bases with no gene match: 5. The CDR3 is 12 amino acids. The CDR3 loop is CASSTYRGEQYF. The CDR3 DNA reads TGTGCCAGCAGCACCTACAGGGGAGAGCAGTACTTC.

This chain uses TRBV19 with TRBJ2-7; 9 bases map to TRBD1. The CDR3 runs 15 residues. Germline CDR1 LNHDA, CDR2 SQIVND (reference sequence). V was pared by 5 bases and J by 1 base, with 6 bases of the junction left unmatched. For the CDR3, the DNA is TGTGCCAGTAGTCTCGCCGGGACAGGGTCCTACGAGCAGTACTTC. Its protein is CASSLAGTGSYEQYF.

This rearrangement joins TRBV5-6 to TRBJ1-4; 7 positions match TRBD1. The CDR3 is 14 residues long. V lost 3 bases and J lost 10; bases outside the gene matches: 9. Looked up from germline, CDR1 is SGHDT and CDR2 is YYEEEE. CDR3 sequence (DNA): TGTGCCAGCAGCTGGGGGACAGTCGGTGGAAAACTGTTTTTT. Amino acids: CASSWGTVGGKLFF.

This clone appeared once. V gene TRBV15 combines with J gene TRBJ2-5, with unresolved D. The CDR3 loop spans 16 amino acids. Germline loops: CDR1 LNHNV, CDR2 YYDKDF (reference sequence). Trimming stripped 0 bases from V and 2 bases from J, with 13 bases between. The CDR3 DNA sequence: TGTGCCACCAGCAGAGATCTTGGCCTGCGTCAAGAGACCCAGTACTTC. Protein product: CATSRDLGLRQETQYF.

The chain combines TRBV6-2 or TRBV6-3 with TRBJ1-2, with 8 bases identical to TRBD1. Germline CDR1 reads MNHEY; CDR2 reads SVGEGT. J lost 0 bases, V lost 5 bases, and 2 bases had no gene match. The CDR3 extends over 14 amino acids. The CDR3 region is CASSQQGANYGYTF. The CDR3 DNA follows: TGTGCCAGCAGTCAACAGGGGGCTAACTATGGCTACACCTTC.

The V gene is TRBV10-3, the J gene TRBJ2-2; TRBD2 matches 8 bases. Germline assignment: CDR1 ENHRY and CDR2 SYGVKD. V lost 3 bases to trimming and J lost 5 bases; unmatched junction nucleotides: 2. The CDR3 has 14 amino acids. The CDR3 region is CAISERGGTGELFF. The CDR3 nucleotides are TGTGCCATCAGTGAACGGGGGGGGACCGGGGAGCTGTTTTTT.